This record concerns one T cell receptor beta chain sequence. Its binding antigen is unknown. Base qualities are not at hand, and no much larger clone is one base apart. This record comes from a study of blood T cells in healthy people across ages (dated by TCRdb to the mid-2010s). Regarding the study in general: In model experiments, template switching captured about one uniquely barcoded TCR beta cDNA molecule for every two T cells. The donors were divided into four age groups: young (average approximately 16 years), middle-aged (approximately 39), aged (under 70) and long-lived (roughly 88). To avoid experimental bias, donors of different ages were randomly spread across the sequencing lanes. Using deep sequencing normalized with unique cDNA molecular identifiers, the study measured how TCR beta repertoire diversity changes with age. Two additional independent replicas of 1 million unique cDNA reads from the same blood draw were analyzed for two donors (one aged 18 to 29 and one aged 80 or older). General conclusions and limits of the study: Compared with the aged group, the long-lived group had more naive CD4+ T cells, fewer expanded clones and increased TCR diversity, a pattern suggesting age selection. Conclusive comparison of naive and antigen-experienced compartments was prevented by the profiling of bulk unsorted PBMCs. The CMV infection status of donors was not known, potentially confounding age-related changes in expanded clonotypes. Observed TCR beta diversity per million T cells fell roughly linearly with age, and a significant reduction was already apparent by age around 40. Estimates of total diversity based on one million sequenced T cells were considered lower bounds and underestimates. Observed TCR beta diversity correlated strongly with the percentage of naive T cells measured by flow cytometry.

The library was prepared using 5' RACE. Sequenced on an Illumina HiSeq 2500. A second PCR of roughly 6 to 11 cycles was run with a J-beta primer mix and a sample-barcoded 5' primer. A unique molecular identifier was introduced onto each TCR beta cDNA molecule by a template-switch 5' adaptor carrying 12 random nucleotides. Each sample yielded at least 2.5 million CDR3-containing paired-end reads. First-strand cDNA synthesis was performed from all RNA using the Mint cDNA synthesis kit, with priming by a TRBC-specific oligonucleotide. Following uracil-DNA glycosylase treatment, a first 18-cycle PCR with universal primers M1SS and BC2_uni_R was performed on all cDNA. From the authors' description of their analysis: For normalization, 1 million high-quality reads, each with a distinct molecular identifier, were randomly selected from each sample. Reads with shared molecular identifiers were discarded instead of being binned into consensus sequences. MiTCR, run with a Q25 quality threshold and the strictest error-elimination algorithm, handled CDR3 identification, clonotype clustering and error correction. Lower-bound total TCR beta diversity was estimated with a nonparametric unseen species model using Euler transformation. TCRdb redid the processing of the public reads, applying fastp at Q25 and MiXCR, and retained in-frame beta chains. CDR3 protein duplicates are merged, each entry listing the most common genes and DNA. Clone size and V and J calls follow TCRdb, not the original study. The sample table contains 550,000 to 750,000 distinct CDR3 sequences; only one count was recorded for more than 20% of them. Under 4% of the sample comes from the top ten.

Trimming at the junction amounts to 4 bases on V and 5 bases on J, and the germline ends lie 18 bases apart. Inclusive of the bounding cysteine and phenylalanine, the CDR3 is 15 residues long. Only CDR3 DNA is held: 45 bases, read in frame from base 1. Per the germline V gene (reference sequence), LGHDT is the CDR1 and YNNKEL is the CDR2. The donors were 40 or so Caucasian individuals from Russia, aged roughly 6 to 100 years, who were systemically healthy. Roughly 9.5 milliliters of peripheral blood were drawn from each donor into EDTA-treated Vacutainer tubes. Ficoll-Paque density-gradient centrifugation was used to isolate PBMCs, with at least 6.5 million per sample. Total RNA was extracted from PBMCs with Trizol reagent, with at least 5 micrograms obtained per sample. Naive CD45RAhigh/CD27high T cell percentages were measured by flow cytometry on a PBMC aliquot from every donor.

Sequencing used blood. The sequence was obtained from a man in his 70s in good health. Rearrangement joined TRBV3-1 to TRBJ2-7, with a tentative D call of TRBD1 or TRBD2, each matching 5 bases. CDR3 loop: CASSPDGATLHEQYF. The DNA reads as follows: TGTGCCAGCAGCCCGGACGGGGCTACCCTACACGAGCAGTACTTC.